This entry lists 16 T cell receptor beta chains sequenced from one sample in a study of a mutant IDH1 vaccine in newly diagnosed glioma. Time point of the sample: week 5, during vaccination. A 20-mer mutant IDH1 peptide at 300 ug was injected subcutaneously with topical imiquimod. The antigens of these receptors remain unknown. Using immunoSEQ multiplex PCR, the repertoire was profiled, and TCRdb retains in-frame clones only, with some absent. The sample contains tens of thousands of clones, 91% of which appear only once. The specimen comprised PBMCs, sampled from a glioma patient whose treatment included an IDH1 peptide vaccine. The receptors stem from a woman in her forties or fifties with glioma.

This clone was seen just once. This chain connects TRBV7-8 to TRBJ2-1, with D hard to call. Germline CDR1 reads SGHVS; CDR2 reads FQNEAQ. The CDR3 is 11 amino acids. V lost 2 bases and J 9 bases, leaving 5 bases between the germline ends. The CDR3: CASSLTPEQFF. CDR3 coding DNA: TGTGCCAGCAGCTTAACGCCTGAGCAGTTCTTC.

The rearrangement joins TRBV6-6 to TRBJ2-5; 7 nucleotides match TRBD2. V was clipped by 5 bases and J by 5 bases; unmatched bases: 14. The CDR3 runs 16 residues. Germline assignment: CDR1 MNHNY and CDR2 SVGAGI (reference sequence). CDR3 nucleotides: TGTGCCAGCAGTCCTCCCGGGACTACCGCCAAGGAGACCCAGTACTTC. Amino acid sequence: CASSPPGTTAKETQYF.

The rearrangement links TRBV4-1 to TRBJ1-2; tentative D call: TRBD1 (5 bases). Trimming removed 1 base from V and 8 bases from J, with 14 bases in between. This CDR3 contains 14 residues. Germline CDR1 MGHRA, CDR2 YSYEKL. CDR3 loop: CASSQGSGLYGYTF. As DNA, the CDR3 is TGCGCCAGCAGCCAAGGATCAGGGTTATACGGCTACACCTTC.

The table lists this clone with a count of one. The chain links TRBV18 to TRBJ2-3; 8 positions match TRBD2. CDR1 KGHSH and CDR2 LQKENI come from the germline V gene. The CDR3 covers 15 residues. V shed 3 bases, J shed 6 bases, and the junction held 8 bases outside the gene matches. The CDR3, as DNA: TGTGCCAGCTCACCTCGAACGGGAGGGGCGGATACGCAGTATTTT. Encoded protein: CASSPRTGGADTQYF.

This chain connects TRBV10-3 to TRBJ2-1; the D call may be TRBD1 or TRBD2 (7 bases each). The ends were cut back, 0 bases at V and 5 bases at J, with 14 bases in the middle. Germline lookup yields CDR1 ENHRY and CDR2 SYGVKD. CDR3 length equals 16 residues. The CDR3 loop reads CAISESLQGTNNEQFF. Here the CDR3 DNA reads TGTGCCATCAGTGAGTCGTTACAGGGGACTAACAATGAGCAGTTCTTC.

This clone was recorded only once. V usage is TRBV7-3 and J usage is TRBJ2-5, with D hard to call. This CDR3 contains 15 residues. CDR1 is SGHTA and CDR2 is FQGTGA in the germline V gene. Trimming left V 2 bases short and J 1 base short, with 11 bases between. The CDR3 DNA sequence: TGTGCCAGCAGCTTACAGCCAACCGGCCAAGAGACCCAGTACTTC. Encoded protein: CASSLQPTGQETQYF.

This clone was seen only once. The rearrangement uses TRBV7-6 and TRBJ2-5, with D unclear. The J call may be incorrect, as the DNA end agrees better with TRBJ2-7. The CDR3 runs 14 residues. Germline CDR1 is SGHVS and CDR2 is FNYEAQ. The CDR3 region has the DNA TGTGCCAGCAGCTCCGACACACACTCCTACGAGCAGTACTTC. Encoded protein: CASSSDTHSYEQYF.

V is TRBV25-1 and J is TRBJ2-7, with 7 bases lining up with TRBD2. Germline CDR1 MGHDK, CDR2 SYGVNS. The CDR3 totals 12 residues. The junction had 1 base not matched to a gene; V was cut back by 2 bases and J by 6 bases. CDR3 loop: CASSEGRGEQYF. The CDR3 nucleotides read TGTGCCAGCAGTGAAGGGAGGGGCGAGCAGTACTTC.

This chain joins TRBV7-2 and TRBJ1-5, with D maybe TRBD1 (5 bases). This CDR3 spans 15 amino acids. Germline CDR1 is SGHTA and CDR2 is FQGNSA. V was shortened by 3 bases and J by 3 bases, with 12 bases between the two germline ends. CDR3 bases: TGTGCCAGCAGCTTGTATCGGGACCTCAATCAGCCCCAGCATTTT. It specifies CASSLYRDLNQPQHF.

As for this clone: In the same sample, other DNA sequences code for this CDR3. The rearrangement joins TRBV5-1 to TRBJ2-7; tentative D call: TRBD1 (6 bases). V was shortened by 4 bases and J by 4 bases, with 15 bases between the two germline ends. This CDR3 has 14 amino acids. Germline V gene sequence: CDR1 SGHRS, CDR2 YFSETQ. Here the CDR3 DNA reads TGCGCCAGCAGCCCGCACCGGGACACATACGAGCAGTACTTC. Translated: CASSPHRDTYEQYF.

This chain's CDR3 is CASSLGGSSYNEQFF. The CDR3 coding sequence is TGCGCCAGCAGCTTGGGCGGGAGCTCCTACAATGAGCAGTTCTTC. The chain uses TRBV5-1 and TRBJ2-1; 7 positions match TRBD2. CDR1 and CDR2 (germline): SGHRS, YFSETQ. The CDR3 runs to 15 residues. The junction had 0 bases not matched to a gene; V was cut back by 0 bases and J by 0 bases.

The chain links TRBV2 to TRBJ2-5; 10 positions match TRBD2. The DNA end is a closer match to TRBJ2-7, so the J assignment may be wrong. Germline V lookup: CDR1 SNHLY, CDR2 FYNNEI. The CDR3 has 18 residues. CDR3 DNA: TGTGCCAGCAGTGATGACGGGGGGACTAGCGAGAACATGTACGAGCAGTACTTC. Translating gives CASSDDGGTSENMYEQYF.

Note on this clone: Other DNA sequences from this sample encode an identical CDR3 as well. The chain links TRBV28 to TRBJ1-5; D is uncertain. Germline CDR1 and CDR2: MDHEN and SYDVKM. V lost 5 bases to trimming and J lost 4 bases, with 3 bases between them. The CDR3 loop spans 11 amino acids. The CDR3 loop reads CASSRNQPQHF. CDR3 bases: TGTGCCAGCAGTAGAAATCAGCCCCAGCATTTT.

The chain is built from TRBV5-4 and TRBJ1-2; TRBD1 matches 7 bases. This CDR3 comprises 14 residues. Germline V gives CDR1 SGHNT, CDR2 YYREEE (reference sequence). V shed 2 bases, J shed 4 bases, and the junction held 5 bases outside the gene matches. The CDR3 nucleotides read TGTGCCAGCAGCTTCCTTGACAGGGCCTATGGCTACACCTTC. As protein: CASSFLDRAYGYTF.

The chain combines TRBV12-5 with TRBJ2-7, with D possibly TRBD1 on 6 matching bases. CDR3 length: 13 residues. Germline-derived CDR1 and CDR2 are LGHNT and FRNRAP. V lost 0 bases and J 6 bases, leaving 9 bases between the germline ends. CDR3 coding DNA: TGTGCTAGTGGTTTGGTCAGGGGTGGCGAGCAGTACTTC. Protein product: CASGLVRGGEQYF.

This sequence joins TRBV12-5 and TRBJ2-7; 8 bases map to TRBD1. The CDR3 runs to 15 residues. V shed 6 bases and J 2 bases; nucleotides not matched to a gene: 9. Germline loops: CDR1 LGHNT, CDR2 FRNRAP. The CDR3 loop is CASGLPDRGPYEQYF. In DNA form, the CDR3 reads TGTGCTAGTGGATTACCTGACAGGGGTCCCTACGAGCAGTACTTC.